The 21 T cell receptor beta chains reported below all come from one sample, sequenced in a study of OX40 agonist ivuxolimab in advanced cancers. The assay was immunoSEQ multiplex PCR, and TCRdb's table has in-frame clones only and misses some. Among nearly 45,000 clones listed, roughly 80% were seen once. Sequencing used CD4+ or CD8+ T cells sorted from blood, obtained in a trial of the OX40 agonist ivuxolimab. These receptors were obtained from an adult with an advanced solid tumor such as melanoma, head and neck, liver or kidney cancer.

The CDR3: CASRADRVDYEQYF. The CDR3 DNA sequence: TGTGCCAGCAGGGCGGACAGGGTAGATTACGAGCAGTACTTC. The chain links TRBV28 to TRBJ2-7, with TRBD1 matching over 8 bases. This CDR3 has 14 residues. V dropped 6 bases and J dropped 4; count of bases not matched to a gene: 8. Germline assignment: CDR1 MDHEN and CDR2 SYDVKM.

The chain joins TRBV27 to TRBJ1-1, with 7 positions matching TRBD1. CDR1 and CDR2 (germline): MNHEY, SMNVEV (reference sequence). The V segment lost 5 bases and the J segment 0 bases; nucleotides outside the gene matches: 9. This CDR3 comprises 16 residues. CDR3 DNA: TGTGCCAGCAGTCCTAACCCGGGACAGTTGAACACTGAAGCTTTCTTT. Its protein product is CASSPNPGQLNTEAFF.

The rearrangement links TRBV4-3 to TRBJ1-6; the D gene is possibly TRBD1 (5 bases). This CDR3 contains 15 residues. CDR1 is LGHNA and CDR2 is YSLEER in the germline V gene. V lost 3 bases, J lost 7 bases, and 13 bases lay in between. The CDR3 loop reads CASSQETELNSPLHF. CDR3 coding DNA: TGCGCCAGCAGCCAGGAGACAGAATTGAATTCACCCCTCCACTTT.

V usage is TRBV7-9 and J usage is TRBJ1-2, with D perhaps TRBD1 (6 bases). Trimming took 8 bases from V and 7 from J, leaving 11 bases between them. The CDR3 is 11 residues long. CDR1 is SEHNR, CDR2 FQNEAQ, per germline (reference sequence). As DNA, the CDR3 is TGTGCCAGCGGTAGGGGGATTGGCTACACCTTC. Translating it yields CASGRGIGYTF.

The chain links TRBV19 to TRBJ2-1, with no clear D. In germline, CDR1 is LNHDA, CDR2 SQIVND (reference sequence). V was pared by 7 bases and J by 2 bases, with 15 bases between. The length of the CDR3 is 15 residues. CDR3 DNA sequence: TGTGCCAGTACAATCGACCTTAGGGCCTACAATGAGCAGTTCTTC. Encoded protein: CASTIDLRAYNEQFF.

This clone was counted once. The V call is TRBV6-1, the J call TRBJ2-7, with D possibly matching TRBD2 (7 bases). In germline, CDR1 is MNHNS, CDR2 SASEGT. Trimming removed 6 bases at V and 3 bases at J, with 15 bases between. CDR3 size: 14 residues. CDR3 sequence (DNA): TGTGCCAGCAGGGGGGGGGCTAGCGGCTACGAGCAGTACTTC. Protein sequence: CASRGGASGYEQYF.

The chain joins TRBV5-6 to TRBJ2-1; 7 bases map to TRBD2. CDR1 and CDR2 (germline): SGHDT, YYEEEE. The trim removed 1 base at V and 8 bases at J, leaving 9 bases unmatched. This CDR3 comprises 15 residues. The DNA of the CDR3 is TGTGCCAGCAGCTTGAGGTGGGACTACGAGGATGAGCAGTTCTTC. This codes for CASSLRWDYEDEQFF.

The chain carries TRBV5-1 and TRBJ2-2; 7 nucleotides align to TRBD1. The ends lost 4 bases at V and 7 bases at J; junction bases unmatched: 7. Looked up from germline, CDR1 is SGHRS and CDR2 is YFSETQ. The CDR3 consists of 14 residues. The CDR3, as DNA: TGCGCCAGCAGCCTTTTCAGGGGGAGCGGGGAGCTGTTTTTT. Translation: CASSLFRGSGELFF.

The chain carries TRBV6-5 and TRBJ2-3; D remains unclear. Trimming removed 2 bases at V and 3 bases at J, with 3 bases between. The CDR3 loop spans 12 amino acids. Looked up from germline, CDR1 is MNHEY and CDR2 is SVGAGI. The CDR3 protein is CASSYGTDTQYF. The CDR3 nucleotides read TGTGCCAGCAGTTACGGGACAGATACGCAGTATTTT.

The chain has TRBV27 and TRBJ2-7, with 10 bases aligning to TRBD1. From germline, CDR1 is MNHEY and CDR2 SMNVEV (reference sequence). The CDR3 totals 16 residues. V dropped 2 bases and J dropped 3; count of bases not matched to a gene: 7. Here the CDR3 DNA reads TGTGCCAGCAGTTTAACCCCCGGGACAGGGGTCTACGAGCAGTACTTC. Translated: CASSLTPGTGVYEQYF.

The chain couples TRBV6-6 to TRBJ1-1, with TRBD1 matching over 9 bases. CDR1 is MNHNY, CDR2 SVGAGI, per germline (reference sequence). The CDR3 is 13 amino acids. After removal of 6 bases from V and 10 bases from J, the junction contained 9 bases not matched to a gene. CDR3 sequence: CASSPQGAKGAFF. CDR3 DNA sequence: TGTGCCAGCAGCCCACAGGGGGCGAAGGGAGCTTTCTTT.

This clone rates as medium-sized. The gene calls are TRBV4-1 and TRBJ2-7, with a possible D match to TRBD2 (5 bases). This CDR3 has 14 amino acids. Looked up from germline, CDR1 is MGHRA and CDR2 is YSYEKL. V lost 0 bases and J lost 0, with 6 bases in between. CDR3 sequence: CASSQERASYEQYF. DNA of the CDR3: TGCGCCAGCAGCCAAGAGAGGGCCTCCTACGAGCAGTACTTC.

This clone was seen only once. The chain uses TRBV7-9 and TRBJ2-7; 7 bases are a match to TRBD1. The CDR3 has 14 residues. With V trimmed by 6 bases and J by 6 bases, 11 bases remained unmatched. Germline V gives CDR1 SEHNR, CDR2 FQNEAQ (reference sequence). In DNA, the CDR3 is TGTGCCAGCAGTTCCACGGGACAGTCGGCCGAGCAGTACTTC. Its translation is CASSSTGQSAEQYF.

The chain recombines TRBV5-1 with TRBJ1-2; D is unresolved. This CDR3 spans 13 amino acids. V was trimmed by 4 bases and J by 5 bases, leaving 12 bases between them. Germline V gene sequence: CDR1 SGHRS, CDR2 YFSETQ. The CDR3 is CASSPPERYGYTF. CDR3 nucleotides: TGCGCCAGCAGCCCCCCTGAGCGATATGGCTACACCTTC.

This chain links TRBV4-2 with TRBJ2-1; 10 bases align to TRBD2. This CDR3 is 16 amino acids long. V dropped 5 bases and J dropped 6; count of bases not matched to a gene: 10. Per germline, CDR1 LGHNA and CDR2 YNFKEQ. CDR3 nucleotides: TGTGCCAGCAGCTCCACAGCGGGGGGGGAGATCAATGAGCAGTTCTTC. It yields the protein CASSSTAGGEINEQFF.

The chain is built from TRBV28 and TRBJ2-7; the D is unclear. Trimming left V 3 bases short and J 2 bases short, with 14 bases between. CDR3 length: 15 residues. Germline CDR1 is MDHEN and CDR2 is SYDVKM. The CDR3 reads CASSFSDPIPYEQYF. The CDR3, as DNA: TGTGCCAGCAGTTTCTCCGACCCTATTCCCTACGAGCAGTACTTC.

This chain uses TRBV5-6 with TRBJ1-3, with 12 positions matching TRBD1. V shed 2 bases and J 4 bases; nucleotides not matched to a gene: 10. The V gene's germline CDR1 is SGHDT and CDR2 YYEEEE. The CDR3 runs 18 residues. CDR3 sequence (DNA): TGTGCCAGCAGCTTTACGGGACAGGGGGCCGTGGGAGGAAACACCATATATTTT. Translated, it gives CASSFTGQGAVGGNTIYF.

V usage is TRBV5-4 and J usage is TRBJ1-2, with TRBD1 matching 7 bases. Germline CDR1 and CDR2: SGHNT and YYREEE (reference sequence). With 4 bases clipped from V and 3 bases from J, the junction kept 3 bases outside the gene matches. The CDR3 loop spans 13 amino acids. CDR3 loop: CASSLTGDYGYTF. CDR3 nucleotide sequence: TGTGCCAGCAGCCTAACAGGGGACTATGGCTACACCTTC.

The chain has TRBV9 and TRBJ2-7; the D gene is possibly TRBD2 (5 bases). This CDR3 comprises 13 residues. Trimming shortened V by 3 bases and J by 0 bases, and 7 bases separated the two germline ends. Germline V gene sequence: CDR1 SGDLS, CDR2 YYNGEE. The CDR3 loop reads CASSAEGSYEQYF. Written as DNA, the CDR3 is TGTGCCAGCAGCGCTGAGGGCTCCTACGAGCAGTACTTC.

The DNA of the CDR3 is TGTGCCAGCAGTGAATCAGGACAGGCTGGTCAGCCCCAGCATTTT. Residues: CASSESGQAGQPQHF. The chain joins TRBV6-1 to TRBJ1-5, with 7 bases fitting TRBD1. With 2 bases clipped from V and 6 bases from J, the junction kept 7 bases outside the gene matches. The CDR3 contains 15 residues. Germline CDR1 MNHNS, CDR2 SASEGT.

This clone occurred a few times. The chain couples TRBV11-3 to TRBJ1-1, with D uncertain. The CDR3 loop spans 13 amino acids. V was cut by 2 bases and J by 3 bases, with 7 bases left in between. Germline CDR1 reads SGHNT; CDR2 reads YENEEA. The CDR3 DNA follows: TGTGCCAGCAGCTTACCCCCCTACACTGAAGCTTTCTTT. It is translated as CASSLPPYTEAFF.